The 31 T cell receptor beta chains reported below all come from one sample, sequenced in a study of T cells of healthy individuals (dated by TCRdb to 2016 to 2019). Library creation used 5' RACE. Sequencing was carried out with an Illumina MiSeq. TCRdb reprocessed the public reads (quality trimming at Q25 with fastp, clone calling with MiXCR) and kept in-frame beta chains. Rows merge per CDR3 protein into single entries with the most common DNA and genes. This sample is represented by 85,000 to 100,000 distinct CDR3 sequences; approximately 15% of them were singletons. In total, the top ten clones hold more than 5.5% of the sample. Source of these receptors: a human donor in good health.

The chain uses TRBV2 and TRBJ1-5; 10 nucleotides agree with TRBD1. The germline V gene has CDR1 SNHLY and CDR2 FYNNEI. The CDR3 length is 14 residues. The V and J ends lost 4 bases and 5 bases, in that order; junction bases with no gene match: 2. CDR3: CASSGGTGDQPQHF. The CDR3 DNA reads TGTGCCAGCAGTGGAGGGACAGGGGATCAGCCCCAGCATTTT.

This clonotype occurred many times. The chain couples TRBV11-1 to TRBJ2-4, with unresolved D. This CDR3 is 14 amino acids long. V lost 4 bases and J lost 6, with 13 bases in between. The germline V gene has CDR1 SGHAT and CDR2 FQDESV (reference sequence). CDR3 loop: CASSYQIPGNIQYF. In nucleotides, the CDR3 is TGTGCCAGCAGCTATCAGATTCCAGGAAACATTCAGTACTTC.

In DNA, the CDR3 is TGCAGCACCCAAGGCACGGAGGAGACCCAGTACTTC. This codes for CSTQGTEETQYF. V and J are TRBV29-1 and TRBJ2-5; D gene uncertain. The V gene's germline CDR1 is SQVTM and CDR2 ANQGSEA. The CDR3 spans 12 residues. V lost 8 bases to trimming and J lost 5 bases, with 15 bases between them.

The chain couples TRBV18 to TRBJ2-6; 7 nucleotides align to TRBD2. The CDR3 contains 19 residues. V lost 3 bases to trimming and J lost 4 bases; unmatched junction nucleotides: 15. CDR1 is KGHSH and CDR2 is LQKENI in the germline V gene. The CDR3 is CASSPFGGSERTGANVLTF. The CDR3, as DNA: TGTGCCAGCTCACCTTTCGGGGGGTCAGAGAGGACCGGGGCCAACGTCCTGACTTTC.

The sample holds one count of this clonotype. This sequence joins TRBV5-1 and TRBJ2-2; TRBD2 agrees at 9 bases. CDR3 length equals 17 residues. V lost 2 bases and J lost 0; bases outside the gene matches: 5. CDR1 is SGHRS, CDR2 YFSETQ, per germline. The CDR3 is CASSFVAGDSNTGELFF. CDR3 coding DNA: TGCGCCAGCAGCTTCGTAGCGGGAGATTCGAACACCGGGGAGCTGTTTTTT.

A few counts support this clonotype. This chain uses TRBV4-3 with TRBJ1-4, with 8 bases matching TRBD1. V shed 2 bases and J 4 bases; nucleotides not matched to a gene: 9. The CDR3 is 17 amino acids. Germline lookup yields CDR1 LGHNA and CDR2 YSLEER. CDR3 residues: CASSQRLPDRGNEKLFF. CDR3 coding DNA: TGCGCCAGCAGCCAAAGACTCCCTGACAGGGGTAATGAAAAACTGTTTTTT.

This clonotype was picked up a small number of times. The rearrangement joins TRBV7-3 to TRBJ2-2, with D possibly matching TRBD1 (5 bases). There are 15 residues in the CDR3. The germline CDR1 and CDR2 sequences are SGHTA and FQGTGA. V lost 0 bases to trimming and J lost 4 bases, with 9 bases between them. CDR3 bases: TGTGCCAGCAGCTTAACGGGGCTCACCACCGGGGAGCTGTTTTTT. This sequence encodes CASSLTGLTTGELFF.

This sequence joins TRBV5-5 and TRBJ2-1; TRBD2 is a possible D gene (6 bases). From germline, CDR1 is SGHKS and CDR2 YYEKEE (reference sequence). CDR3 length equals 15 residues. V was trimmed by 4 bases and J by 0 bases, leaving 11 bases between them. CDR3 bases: TGTGCCAGCAGCACGGGACTTCCCTCCTACAATGAGCAGTTCTTC. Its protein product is CASSTGLPSYNEQFF.

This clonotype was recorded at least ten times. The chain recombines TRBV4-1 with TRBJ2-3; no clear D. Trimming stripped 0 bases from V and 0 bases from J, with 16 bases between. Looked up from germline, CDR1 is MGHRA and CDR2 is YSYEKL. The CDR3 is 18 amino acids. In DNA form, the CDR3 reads TGCGCCAGCAGCCAAGAGCTTTTGAGGCCTACTAGCACAGATACGCAGTATTTT. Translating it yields CASSQELLRPTSTDTQYF.

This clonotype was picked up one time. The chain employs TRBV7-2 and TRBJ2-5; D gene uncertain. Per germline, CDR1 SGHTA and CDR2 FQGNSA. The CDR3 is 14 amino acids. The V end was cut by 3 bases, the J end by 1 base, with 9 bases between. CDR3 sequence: CASSFQIGQETQYF. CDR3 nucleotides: TGTGCCAGCAGCTTTCAAATCGGCCAAGAGACCCAGTACTTC.

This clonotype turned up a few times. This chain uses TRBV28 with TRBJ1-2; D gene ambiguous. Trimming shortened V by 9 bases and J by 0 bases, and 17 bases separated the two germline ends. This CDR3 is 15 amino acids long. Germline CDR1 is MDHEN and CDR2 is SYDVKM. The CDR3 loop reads CASGRPLLSNYGYTF. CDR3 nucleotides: TGTGCCAGTGGGAGGCCTCTCCTTTCTAACTATGGCTACACCTTC.

The DNA of the CDR3 is TGTGCCAGCAGGAGACCTCAGGGGCGCGAGACCCAGTACTTC. It yields the protein CASRRPQGRETQYF. This chain uses TRBV2 with TRBJ2-5; TRBD1 is a possible D gene (6 bases). Germline CDR1 SNHLY, CDR2 FYNNEI. V lost 6 bases and J lost 5, with 16 bases in between. The CDR3 totals 14 residues.

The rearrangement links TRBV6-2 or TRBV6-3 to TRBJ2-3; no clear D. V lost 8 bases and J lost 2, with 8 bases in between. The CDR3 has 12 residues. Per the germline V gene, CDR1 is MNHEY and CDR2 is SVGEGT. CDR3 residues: CASGEYTDTQYF. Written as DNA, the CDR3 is TGTGCCAGCGGGGAATACACAGATACGCAGTATTTT.

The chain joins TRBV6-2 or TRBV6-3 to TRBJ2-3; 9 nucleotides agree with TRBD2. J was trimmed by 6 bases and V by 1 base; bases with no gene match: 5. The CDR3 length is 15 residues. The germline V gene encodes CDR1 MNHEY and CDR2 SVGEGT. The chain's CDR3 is CASSYLAGGLDTQYF. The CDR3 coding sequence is TGTGCCAGCAGTTACTTGGCGGGGGGGCTCGATACGCAGTATTTT.

CDR3: CASSLGRGNYEQYF. CDR3 DNA: TGTGCCAGCAGCTTAGGCCGGGGGAACTACGAGCAGTACTTC. The chain couples TRBV7-9 to TRBJ2-7; D might be TRBD2 (6 bases). Germline CDR1 reads SEHNR; CDR2 reads FQNEAQ (reference sequence). The CDR3 sequence is 14 residues long. The germline V and J ends were trimmed by 1 base and 3 bases, with 10 bases remaining between them.

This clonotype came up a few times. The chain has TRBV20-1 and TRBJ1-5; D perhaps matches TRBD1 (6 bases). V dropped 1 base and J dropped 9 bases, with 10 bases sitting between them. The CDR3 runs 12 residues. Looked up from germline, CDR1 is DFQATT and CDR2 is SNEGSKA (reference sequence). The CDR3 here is CSARVGGGPQHF. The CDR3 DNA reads TGCAGTGCTAGAGTAGGGGGAGGGCCCCAGCATTTT.

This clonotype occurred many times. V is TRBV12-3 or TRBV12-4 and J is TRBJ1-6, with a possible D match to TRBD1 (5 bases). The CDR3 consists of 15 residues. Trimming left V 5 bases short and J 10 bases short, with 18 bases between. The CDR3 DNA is TGTGCCAGCAGTGCATCGGGACCTACCCGATCACCCCTCCACTTT. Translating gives CASSASGPTRSPLHF.

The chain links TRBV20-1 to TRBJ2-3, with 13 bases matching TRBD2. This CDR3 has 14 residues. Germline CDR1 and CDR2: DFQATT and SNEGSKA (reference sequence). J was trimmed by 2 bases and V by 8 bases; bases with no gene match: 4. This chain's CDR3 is CSTGLAGPTDTQYF. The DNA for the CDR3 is TGCAGTACGGGACTAGCGGGGCCCACAGATACGCAGTATTTT.

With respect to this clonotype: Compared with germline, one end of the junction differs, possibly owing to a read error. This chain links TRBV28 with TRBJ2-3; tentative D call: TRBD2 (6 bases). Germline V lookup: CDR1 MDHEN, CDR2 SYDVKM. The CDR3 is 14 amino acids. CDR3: CASSRYGSIDTQYF. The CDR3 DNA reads TGTGCCAGCAGTCGGTACGGGAGCATAGATACGCAGTATTTT.

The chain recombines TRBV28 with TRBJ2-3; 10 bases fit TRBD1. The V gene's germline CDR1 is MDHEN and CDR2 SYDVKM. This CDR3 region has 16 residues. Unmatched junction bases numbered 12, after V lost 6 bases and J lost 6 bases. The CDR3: CASSPSRGQGYDTQYF. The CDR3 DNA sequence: TGTGCCAGCAGCCCCTCTAGGGGACAGGGGTACGATACGCAGTATTTT.

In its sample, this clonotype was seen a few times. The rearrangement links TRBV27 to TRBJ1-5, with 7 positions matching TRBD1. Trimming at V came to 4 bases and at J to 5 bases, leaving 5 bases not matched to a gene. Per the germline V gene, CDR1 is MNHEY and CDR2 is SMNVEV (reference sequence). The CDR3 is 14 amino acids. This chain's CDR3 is CASSSVRGDQPQHF. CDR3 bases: TGTGCCAGCAGTTCCGTCAGGGGGGATCAGCCCCAGCATTTT.

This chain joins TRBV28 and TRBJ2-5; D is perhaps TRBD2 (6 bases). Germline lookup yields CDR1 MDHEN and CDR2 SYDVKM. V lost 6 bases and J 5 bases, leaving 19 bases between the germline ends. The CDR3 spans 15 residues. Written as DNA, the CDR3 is TGTGCCAGCAGCAAGGGAGGTGATTCAGGGGAGACCCAGTACTTC. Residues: CASSKGGDSGETQYF.

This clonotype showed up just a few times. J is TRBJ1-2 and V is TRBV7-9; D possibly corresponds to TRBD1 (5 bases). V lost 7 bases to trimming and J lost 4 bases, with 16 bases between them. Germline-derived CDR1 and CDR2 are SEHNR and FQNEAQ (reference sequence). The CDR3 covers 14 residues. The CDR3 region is CASTSGSGGYGYTF. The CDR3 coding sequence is TGTGCCAGCACCTCGGGCAGTGGGGGCTATGGCTACACCTTC.

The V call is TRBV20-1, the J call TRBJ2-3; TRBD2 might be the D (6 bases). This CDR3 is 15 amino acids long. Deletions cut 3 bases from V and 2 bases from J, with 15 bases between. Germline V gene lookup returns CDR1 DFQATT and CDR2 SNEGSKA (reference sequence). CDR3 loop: CSASGVGGATDTQYF. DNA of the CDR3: TGCAGTGCTAGTGGGGTTGGCGGGGCCACAGATACGCAGTATTTT.

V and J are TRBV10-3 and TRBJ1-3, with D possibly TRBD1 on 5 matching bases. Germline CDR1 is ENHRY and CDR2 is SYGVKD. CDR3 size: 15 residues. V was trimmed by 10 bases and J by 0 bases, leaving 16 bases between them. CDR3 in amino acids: CATGIGVPSGNTIYF. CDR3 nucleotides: TGTGCCACCGGGATAGGGGTCCCCTCTGGAAACACCATATATTTT.

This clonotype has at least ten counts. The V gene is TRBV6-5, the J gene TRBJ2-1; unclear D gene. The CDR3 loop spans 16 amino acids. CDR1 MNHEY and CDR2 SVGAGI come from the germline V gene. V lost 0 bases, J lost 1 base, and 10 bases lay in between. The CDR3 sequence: CASSYSSEVSYNEQFF. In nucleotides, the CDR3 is TGTGCCAGCAGTTACTCGAGCGAGGTATCCTACAATGAGCAGTTCTTC.

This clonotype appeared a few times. CDR3 protein: CASSLEMDSYNEQFF. DNA for the CDR3: TGTGCCAGCAGCTTAGAGATGGACTCCTACAATGAGCAGTTCTTC. The chain couples TRBV5-4 to TRBJ2-1; D remains ambiguous. The CDR3 loop spans 15 amino acids. In germline, CDR1 is SGHNT, CDR2 YYREEE (reference sequence). The V and J ends lost 2 bases and 0 bases respectively, with 9 bases between them. The full variable domain, rest sourced from reference TRBV5-4 and TRBJ2-1, is ETGVTQSPTHLIKTRGQQVTLRCSSQSGHNTVSWYQQALGQGPQFIFQYYREEENGRGNFPPRFSGLQFPNYSSELNVNALELDDSALYLCASSLEMDSYNEQFFGPGTRLTVL.

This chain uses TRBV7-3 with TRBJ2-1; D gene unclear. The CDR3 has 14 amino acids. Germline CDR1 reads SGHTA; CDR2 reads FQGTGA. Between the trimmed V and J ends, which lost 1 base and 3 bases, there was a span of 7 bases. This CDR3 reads CASSLNTDYNEQFF. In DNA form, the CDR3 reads TGTGCCAGCAGCTTAAATACAGACTACAATGAGCAGTTCTTC.

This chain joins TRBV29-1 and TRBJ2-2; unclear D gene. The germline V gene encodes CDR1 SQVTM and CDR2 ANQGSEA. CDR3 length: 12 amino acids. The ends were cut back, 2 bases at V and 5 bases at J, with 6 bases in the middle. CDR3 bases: TGCAGCGTTGAAAAGGCAACCGGGGAGCTGTTTTTT. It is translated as CSVEKATGELFF.

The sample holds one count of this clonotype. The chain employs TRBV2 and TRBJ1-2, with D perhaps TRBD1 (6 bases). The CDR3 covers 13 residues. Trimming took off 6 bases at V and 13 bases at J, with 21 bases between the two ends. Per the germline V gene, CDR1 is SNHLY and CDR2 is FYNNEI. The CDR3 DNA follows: TGTGCCAGCAGAGCCCAACCGGGACAACCCCTCACCTTC. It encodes CASRAQPGQPLTF.

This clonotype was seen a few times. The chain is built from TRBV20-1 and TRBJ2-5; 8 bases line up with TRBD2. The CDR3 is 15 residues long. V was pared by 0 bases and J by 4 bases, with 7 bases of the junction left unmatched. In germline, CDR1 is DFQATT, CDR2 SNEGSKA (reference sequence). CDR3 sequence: CSARDPRGAGETQYF. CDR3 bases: TGCAGTGCTAGAGATCCGCGGGGGGCCGGAGAGACCCAGTACTTC.